This T cell receptor beta chain was retrieved from a study of shared clonotypes between healthy human individuals. As for this clone: Its matching antigen is unknown.

Between the trimmed V and J ends, which lost 2 bases and 0 bases, there was a span of 7 bases. CDR3 length: 14 residues. From germline, CDR1 is SGHNT and CDR2 YYREEE (reference sequence). This table comes from immunoSEQ multiplex PCR, and its TCRdb copy is limited to in-frame clones, with some not included. Altogether about 2.4 million clones are present, 90% to 95% being singletons, with the ten largest covering 0.14%. The study, taken as a whole, reports: The study drew on few donors, limiting represented genetic and exposure-history diversity.

The chain uses TRBV5-4 and TRBJ2-3, with D uncertain. Sequencing used naive CD4+ T cells sorted from blood. Subset meaning: CD45RA+ positively selected. The source of this sequence is a man aged 18 to 30 in good health. The CDR3 is CASSFDTSTDTQYF. DNA of the CDR3: TGTGCCAGCAGCTTCGATACTAGCACAGATACGCAGTATTTT.